This T cell receptor (beta chain) derives from a study of T cells in localized non-small cell lung cancer (dated by TCRdb to 2020 to 2022). Notes on the research overall: T cell repertoires of about 240 early-stage NSCLC patients were analyzed, with tumors being compared against uninvolved tumor-adjacent lungs. The cohort comprised 200 to 300 treatment-naïve NSCLC patients with resected, localized lung tumors. The mean age of the NSCLC patients was just over 65 years, with 130 or so men and 100 to 110 women.

TCR beta CDR3 regions were sequenced from DNA using the immunoSEQ Assay. The paper's processing steps were these. T cell density was computed as TCR beta template counts normalized to usable DNA estimated by amplifying housekeeping genes. Using the preseqR package, richness was estimated by extrapolating to 120,000 templates for tissue samples and 400,000 templates for PBMC samples. Clonality was defined as one minus Pielou's evenness. Tissue-enriched TCRs were identified by differential abundance testing using productive amino-acid clonotypes, minimum total count 5 and alpha 0.1. The Jaccard Index and the Morisita Overlap Index were used to measure how much the repertoires overlapped between compartments. GLIPH grouped TCR beta CDR3s together with public tetramer-defined viral CDR3s, and a viral motif had to include at least three viral sequences and show V-gene enrichment. Here the immuneACCESS table is served through TCRdb, limited to in-frame sequences with V and J called. Missing clones are a known gap in these copies; in checked studies unresolved V genes cover under half, and the rest lacks a known reason. V and J calls and clone size are copied from that table; D and trimming were computed from the DNA. Across this sample there are over 30,000 clones, with approximately 90% seen only once. 4% to 5% of the sample belongs to the ten largest clones.

Points on this clone: Its binding antigen is unknown. No base-level quality is on record; no much larger clone is a single base apart.

The junction shows trimming of 9 bases on V and 0 bases on J, and the gene matches do not reach 6 bases of it. CDR3 length: 14 amino acids, cysteine to phenylalanine. Just CDR3 DNA is preserved here, 42 bases in frame from base 1. The germline V gene (reference sequence) gives CDR1 as LNHDA and CDR2 as SQIVND. On the study overall, not on this receptor specifically: Higher blood T cell density associated with longer overall survival, while higher adjacent-lung clonality associated with shorter survival. Since the design was exploratory, TCR variables were selected using unadjusted p-values with no false-discovery rate correction. Uninvolved tumor-adjacent lung showed the highest T cell clonality, higher than tumor, which suggests more focused antigenic responses in the adjacent lung. A median of 57 of the top 100 tumor clones were detected in paired uninvolved adjacent lung, and some 28 of these tumor clones were also found among the top 100 clones of the paired uninvolved adjacent lung. Because multi-region tumor sequencing was not done, intratumor heterogeneity could not be ruled out.

At diagnosis, peripheral blood, uninvolved tumor-adjacent lung and tumor were collected and were preserved as a mix of fresh-frozen and FFPE material. For TCR repertoire profiling, blood samples were analyzed as peripheral blood mononuclear cells. The sequences come from peripheral blood, collected before any cancer treatment. The rearrangement combines TRBV19 with TRBJ1-2; 8 junctional bases match TRBD1. This clonotype was sampled from a male donor aged 60 or over with stage III lung adenocarcinoma. At the DNA level, the sequence is TGTGCCAGCCAAACAGGGGGGACTAACTATGGCTACACCTTC. Protein translation: CASQTGGTNYGYTF.